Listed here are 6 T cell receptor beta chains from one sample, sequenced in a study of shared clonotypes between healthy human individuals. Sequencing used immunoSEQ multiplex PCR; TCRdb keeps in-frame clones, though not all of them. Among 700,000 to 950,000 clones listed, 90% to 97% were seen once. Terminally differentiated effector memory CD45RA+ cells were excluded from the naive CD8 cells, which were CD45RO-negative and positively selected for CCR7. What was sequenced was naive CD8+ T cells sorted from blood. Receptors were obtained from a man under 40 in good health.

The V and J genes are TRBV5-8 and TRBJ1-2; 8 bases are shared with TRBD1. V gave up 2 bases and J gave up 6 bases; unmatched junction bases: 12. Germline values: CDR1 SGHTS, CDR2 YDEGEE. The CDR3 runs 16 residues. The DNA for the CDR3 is TGTGCCAGCAGCTTCGCTCGACAGGGGAGACGGGATGGCTACACCTTC. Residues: CASSFARQGRRDGYTF.

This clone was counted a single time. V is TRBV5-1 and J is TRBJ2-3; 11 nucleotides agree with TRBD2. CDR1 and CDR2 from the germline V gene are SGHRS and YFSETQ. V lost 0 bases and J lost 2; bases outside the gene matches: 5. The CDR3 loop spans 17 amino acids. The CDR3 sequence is CASSLARLAGITDTQYF. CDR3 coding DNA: TGCGCCAGCAGCTTGGCCAGACTAGCGGGGATCACAGATACGCAGTATTTT.

CDR3 nucleotides: TGTGCCAGCAGTTTGCGACAGGCTAACAATGAGCAGTTCTTC. It translates to CASSLRQANNEQFF. The V and J genes are TRBV27 and TRBJ2-1; possibly TRBD1 for D (6 bases). This CDR3 comprises 14 residues. The V and J ends lost 3 bases and 5 bases respectively, with 11 bases between them. The germline V gene has CDR1 MNHEY and CDR2 SMNVEV (reference sequence).

CDR3 amino acids: CASSARTSKNEQFF. In DNA, the CDR3 is TGTGCCAGCAGCGCCCGGACTAGCAAGAATGAGCAGTTCTTC. The chain uses TRBV7-2 and TRBJ2-1; 8 nucleotides agree with TRBD2. The CDR3 totals 14 residues. Looked up from germline, CDR1 is SGHTA and CDR2 is FQGNSA. The ends lost 5 bases at V and 7 bases at J; junction bases unmatched: 7.

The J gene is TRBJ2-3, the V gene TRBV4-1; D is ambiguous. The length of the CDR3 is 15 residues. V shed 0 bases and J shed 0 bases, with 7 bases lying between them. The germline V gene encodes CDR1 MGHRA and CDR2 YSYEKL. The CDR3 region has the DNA TGCGCCAGCAGCCAAGAGGGTACTAGCACAGATACGCAGTATTTT. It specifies CASSQEGTSTDTQYF.

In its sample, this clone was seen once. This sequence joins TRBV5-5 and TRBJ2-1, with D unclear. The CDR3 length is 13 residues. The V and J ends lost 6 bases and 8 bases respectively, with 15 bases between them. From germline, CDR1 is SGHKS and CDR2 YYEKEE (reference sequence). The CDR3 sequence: CASTFLPFDEQFF. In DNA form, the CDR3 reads TGTGCCAGCACCTTCCTCCCTTTCGATGAGCAGTTCTTC.